This paragraph covers one T cell receptor (beta chain) sequence. This table comes from immunoSEQ multiplex PCR, and its TCRdb copy is limited to in-frame clones, with some not included. The data contain 85,000 to 120,000 clones, about 91% of them seen just once; the ten biggest clones take up roughly 2.5%. This sample stems from a study of control samples from healthy donors and cancer patients. Germline V gene lookup returns CDR1 LGHDT and CDR2 YNNKEL (reference sequence). Trimming took off 4 bases at V and 4 bases at J, with 10 bases between the two ends. The length of the CDR3 is 13 residues. The specimen sequenced was blood. The clonotype comes from a young woman in good health. J is TRBJ1-2 and V is TRBV3-1 (or the pseudogene TRBV3-2); D unclear. For the CDR3, the DNA is TGTGCCAGCAGCCCGGAGGGAGGCTATGGCTACACCTTC. Translating gives CASSPEGGYGYTF.